These T cell receptor beta chains were read from a single sample in a study of PD-1 blockade in classical Hodgkin lymphoma. Profiling relied on immunoSEQ multiplex PCR, and the TCRdb table lists in-frame clones only, not all of them. The repertoire holds 90,000 to 130,000 clones, with about 89% as singletons. The specimen was peripheral blood mononuclear cells (PBMCs), collected before the second cycle of nivolumab. These receptors all come from a human donor with classical Hodgkin lymphoma. The CDR3 runs from the conserved cysteine through the conserved F or W. The order of the fields is clone size, D gene, V gene, J gene, CDR3 DNA, CDR3 protein. A D gene is named only where the DNA matches it firmly. A row's size may be missing; if present it is once, few, many or a size class.

NA	TRBD2	TRBV28	TRBJ2-7	TGTGCCAGCAGTTTAACCGGGACTAGCGGTTACGAGCAGTACTTC	CASSLTGTSGYEQYF
NA	NA	TRBV7-6	TRBJ2-7	TGTGCCAGCAGCTTAGAGTCAACCTACGAGCAGTACTTC	CASSLESTYEQYF
NA	NA	TRBV6-6	TRBJ2-7	TGTGCCAGCAGTTACTCGAGGGCAGGAACCTCCTACGAGCAGTACTTC	CASSYSRAGTSYEQYF
NA	TRBD2	TRBV5-1	TRBJ2-7	TGCGCCAGCAGCTTCGAAGAACTAGCGACCTCCTACGAGCAGTACTTC	CASSFEELATSYEQYF
NA	NA	TRBV6-1	TRBJ1-1	TGTGCCAGCAGTGCGGCAGGGGAGAACACTGAAGCTTTCTTT	CASSAAGENTEAFF
NA	TRBD1	TRBV19	TRBJ1-1	TGTGCCAGTAGTTTAGGACAGGGTTATGAAGCTTTCTTT	CASSLGQGYEAFF
NA	TRBD2	TRBV27	TRBJ2-7	TGTGCCAGCAGTCCCCTCCAGCGGGAGGGCTTGTACGAGCAGTACTTC	CASSPLQREGLYEQYF
few	NA	TRBV5-1	TRBJ2-1	TGCGCCAGCAGCATTGGTACAGGACAGATGAATGAGCAGTTCTTC	CASSIGTGQMNEQFF
NA	TRBD1	TRBV5-4	TRBJ1-2	TGTGCCAGCAGCTGGGAAGGGGGCGACTATGGCTACACCTTC	CASSWEGGDYGYTF
NA	TRBD1	TRBV9	TRBJ1-4	TGTGCCAGCAGCGTCGGGACAGGGGGCGTCAATGAAAAACTGTTTTTT	CASSVGTGGVNEKLFF
NA	TRBD1	TRBV28	TRBJ1-5	TGTGCCAGCAGCCCGACAGGGGTGGTTCAGCCCCAGCATTTT	CASSPTGVVQPQHF
NA	NA	TRBV6-5	TRBJ2-4	TGTGCCAGCAGTGTGACGGCGTCAGCCAAAAACATTCAGTACTTC	CASSVTASAKNIQYF
NA	TRBD2	TRBV5-6	TRBJ2-1	TGTGCCAGCAGCAACGGACTAGCGGGAGGGTATGTCTACAATGAGCAGTTCTTC	CASSNGLAGGYVYNEQFF
NA	TRBD2	TRBV2	TRBJ2-1	TGTGCCAGCAGGACTAGCGGGAGGACTACCTACAATGAGCAGTTCTTC	CASRTSGRTTYNEQFF
NA	TRBD1	TRBV5-4	TRBJ2-1	TGTGCCAGCAGCGCTACGGGACAGCCCTACAATGAGCAGTTCTTC	CASSATGQPYNEQFF
NA	NA	TRBV10-3	TRBJ1-2	TGTGCCATCACTCGTGCTCCGGAGGAGATGCAATCCCCCTTCTATGGCTACACCTTC	CAITRAPEEMQSPFYGYTF
once	NA	TRBV5-4	TRBJ2-1	TGTGCCAGCAGCCTCCGCTCAAACAATGAGCAGTTCTTC	CASSLRSNNEQFF
NA	TRBD1	TRBV10-3	TRBJ2-7	TGTGCCATCAGTGACCGGACAGGGGGCGGCTACGAGCAGTACTTC	CAISDRTGGGYEQYF
few	NA	TRBV18	TRBJ2-3	TGTGCCAGCTCACCACCGGTTCAAGATACGCAGTATTTT	CASSPPVQDTQYF
NA	NA	TRBV30	TRBJ1-5	TGTGCCTGGAGTACGGCTTACAGGAATCCCATTGGCAATCAGCCCCAGCATTTT	CAWSTAYRNPIGNQPQHF
NA	TRBD1	TRBV19	TRBJ2-5	TGTGCCAGCAGCACTAGACAGGGGGCGTGGGAGACCCAGTACTTC	CASSTRQGAWETQYF
NA	TRBD2	TRBV30	TRBJ2-1	TGTGCCTGGAGTGGTAGTAGCGGGAATCCGACTGAGCAGTTCTTC	CAWSGSSGNPTEQFF
NA	TRBD2	TRBV28	TRBJ2-3	TGTGCCAGCCTCACGACTAGCGGGCCTAGCACAGATACGCAGTATTTT	CASLTTSGPSTDTQYF
NA	NA	TRBV11-2	TRBJ2-3	TGTGCCAGCAGCTTAGCCGCTAGCGCTAGCACAGATACGCAGTATTTT	CASSLAASASTDTQYF
NA	NA	TRBV7-2	TRBJ2-5	TGTGCCAGCAGCTTAGGAGGGAGGGAGACCCAGTACTTC	CASSLGGRETQYF
once	TRBD2	TRBV4-1	TRBJ2-1	TGCGCCAGCAGCCAAACGACCGGGACTAGGGAAGGCAATGAGCAGTTCTTC	CASSQTTGTREGNEQFF
NA	NA	TRBV28	TRBJ2-4	TGTGCCAGCAGTTCAACACATCTAGCCAAAAACATTCAGTACTTC	CASSSTHLAKNIQYF
NA	TRBD2	TRBV6-6	TRBJ2-5	TGTGCCAGCAGTGGCGGACTAGCGGGAGGTACAGAGACCCAGTACTTC	CASSGGLAGGTETQYF
NA	TRBD1	TRBV28	TRBJ1-2	TGTGCCAGCAGTCTTTACCCCGGACAGGGACCACACTATGGCTACACCTTC	CASSLYPGQGPHYGYTF
NA	TRBD1	TRBV27	TRBJ2-7	TGTGCCAGCAGTTTAACCGGGACAGGGGATTACGAGCAGTACTTC	CASSLTGTGDYEQYF
NA	TRBD2	TRBV7-6	TRBJ2-1	TGTGCCAGCAGCTCTCCCACTAGCGGTGCCTCCTACAATGAGCAGTTCTTC	CASSSPTSGASYNEQFF
NA	TRBD1	TRBV19	TRBJ1-4	TGTGCCAGTAGTATAAGGGACAGGGGGGCCGTTGGGGAAAAACTGTTTTTT	CASSIRDRGAVGEKLFF
NA	NA	TRBV2	TRBJ1-2	TGTGCCAGCAGTATTGGTTCGGGCAGTTTTAACTATGGCTACACCTTC	CASSIGSGSFNYGYTF
NA	NA	TRBV28	TRBJ1-2	TGTGCCAGCAGTCCCCCAACCTATGGCTACACCTTC	CASSPPTYGYTF
NA	NA	TRBV5-5	TRBJ2-3	TGTGCCAGCTTAACTACGTCTAGCACAGATACGCAGTATTTT	CASLTTSSTDTQYF
NA	TRBD1	TRBV6-7	TRBJ1-1	TGTGCCGGAACGGACAGGGAGGGTCTGAGGAACACTGAAGCTTTCTTT	CAGTDREGLRNTEAFF
NA	NA	TRBV7-9	TRBJ2-7	TGTGCCAGCAGCTTATATGGGACGGCCCAACCTAGCTCCTACGAGCAGTACTTC	CASSLYGTAQPSSYEQYF
NA	TRBD1	TRBV29-1	TRBJ2-7	TGCAGCGTTGAAGACGTAGCCGGGACAGCGAACTACGAGCAGTACTTC	CSVEDVAGTANYEQYF
NA	TRBD2	TRBV4-1	TRBJ2-3	TGCGCCAGCAGCCCCTTGGGACTAGCGGGAGGGCGAGGTACGCAGTATTTT	CASSPLGLAGGRGTQYF
NA	NA	TRBV18	TRBJ1-2	TGTGCCAGCACGGGAGGGTCATCTGCCTATGGCTACACCTTC	CASTGGSSAYGYTF
NA	TRBD1	TRBV7-2	TRBJ1-4	TGTGCCAGCAGCTTAGTTGGACAGGGGGCAACTAATGAAAAACTGTTTTTT	CASSLVGQGATNEKLFF
NA	TRBD1	TRBV30	TRBJ1-5	TGTGCCTGGGGGACAGGGAGCAATCAGTCCCAGCATTTT	CAWGTGSNQSQHF
NA	TRBD1	TRBV28	TRBJ1-2	TGTGCCAGCAGTCATGCTGACAGGGTCCATGGCTACACCTTC	CASSHADRVHGYTF
NA	TRBD1	TRBV27	TRBJ2-7	TGTGCCAGCAGTTCCGACAGGGGGGGCCCCTACGAGCAGTACTTC	CASSSDRGGPYEQYF
NA	NA	TRBV28	TRBJ2-1	TGTGCCAGCAAGGCCCTCCGAGAGTACAATGAGCAGTTCTTC	CASKALREYNEQFF
NA	NA	TRBV18	TRBJ2-7	TGTGCCAGCTCACCTACGAAAGCAGTACACGAGCAGTACTTC	CASSPTKAVHEQYF
NA	TRBD1	TRBV7-2	TRBJ2-5	TGTGCCAGCAGCGTACGGGACAGCAAAGAGACCCAGTACTTC	CASSVRDSKETQYF
NA	TRBD2	TRBV6-6	TRBJ2-1	TGTGCCAGCAGTTACTTGCGGGAGGGCCACAATGAGCAGTTCTTC	CASSYLREGHNEQFF
NA	NA	TRBV19	TRBJ1-5	TGTGCCAGTAGAGGGCATAGCAATCAGCCCCAGCATTTT	CASRGHSNQPQHF
few	NA	TRBV19	TRBJ1-3	TGTGCCGCGCGGTCTGATGGAAACACCATATATTTT	CAARSDGNTIYF
NA	TRBD1	TRBV30	TRBJ1-1	TGTGCCTGGAGTGTACCGGGACAGCGTGAAGCTTTCTTT	CAWSVPGQREAFF
NA	NA	TRBV2	TRBJ1-3	TGTGCCAGCAAGGAGGGATCAGGAAACACCATATATTTT	CASKEGSGNTIYF
NA	NA	TRBV11-2	TRBJ1-4	TGTGCCAGCAGCTTAGGGGGAAACATGGGAGAAAAACTGTTTTTT	CASSLGGNMGEKLFF
NA	NA	TRBV11-3	TRBJ2-2	TGTGCCAGCAGCTCCAGTTTCGTCAGCGGGACAACACGGGGCGGGGAGCTGTTTTTT	CASSSSFVSGTTRGGELFF
NA	TRBD1	TRBV7-9	TRBJ2-1	TGTGCCAGCAGCTTATTTCAGGACAGGGGTAATGAGCAGTTCTTC	CASSLFQDRGNEQFF
NA	NA	TRBV5-8	TRBJ1-1	TGTGCCAGCAGCTTGACTGGGTACACTGAAGCTTTCTTT	CASSLTGYTEAFF
NA	NA	TRBV6-5	TRBJ1-1	TGTGCCAGCAGTTACTCAGGGGAGGACACTGAAGCTTTCTTT	CASSYSGEDTEAFF
NA	TRBD1	TRBV9	TRBJ1-2	TGTGCCAGCAGCGTAGGGACAGGGAATACCTATGGCTACACCTTC	CASSVGTGNTYGYTF
NA	NA	TRBV11-2	TRBJ1-2	TGTGCCAGCAGCCCCCAGACAGGAAGCTATGGCTACACCTTC	CASSPQTGSYGYTF
once	NA	TRBV5-4	TRBJ2-5	TGTGCCAGCAGCTCGACTACACTAGCTGGAGGGGGTGAGACCCAGTACTTC	CASSSTTLAGGGETQYF